This record covers a single T cell receptor (beta chain). Its antigen is unknown. This sample is part of a study of OX40 agonist ivuxolimab in advanced cancers. The wider study: Partial responses occurred in Three dose-escalation patients, one with hepatocellular carcinoma and two with cutaneous melanoma. Study-wide points: In the 0.1-3.0 mg/kg groups, partial responders showed among the lowest expansion. The average count of expanded clones was higher among CD8+ T cells than among CD4+.

V lost 4 bases and J 0 bases, leaving 13 bases between the germline ends. The germline gives CDR1 LGHNA, CDR2 YNFKEQ. This CDR3 is 15 amino acids long. Autoimmune disease history or systemic immunosuppression meant exclusion. Generated by immunoSEQ multiplex PCR, the TCRdb table keeps only in-frame clones and is missing some. This sample has about 41,000 clones, with 80% to 90% found just once. This TCR derives from an adult with an advanced solid tumor such as melanoma, head and neck, liver or kidney cancer. The V and J genes are TRBV4-2 and TRBJ2-7, with D unresolved. The sample was CD4+ or CD8+ T cells sorted from blood, taken in a trial of the OX40 agonist ivuxolimab. The CDR3 DNA reads TGTGCCAGCAGCCTGAGTCGGAGCCGCTCCTACGAGCAGTACTTC. Amino acid sequence: CASSLSRSRSYEQYF.